This T cell receptor (beta chain) was recorded in a study of tumor-infiltrating lymphocytes in primary liver carcinoma. Trimming removed 4 bases from V and 0 bases from J; junction bases left unmatched: 6. CDR3 length: 15 residues. Germline lookup yields CDR1 SQVTM and CDR2 ANQGSEA. Germline DNA was extracted too, while blood RNA derived from unsorted whole blood. This clonotype was counted between two and nine times. Its antigen remains unknown. Study-wide findings and caveats: Tumors significantly exceeded blood in top-250-clone fraction (p = 0.039).

The investigators made TCR beta cDNA from around 530 ng total RNA, using a constant-region primer. Researchers made the TCR beta libraries by running three nested multiplex PCR rounds with slightly modified ARM-PCR. The study ran its first two PCR rounds for nine to eleven cycles each, using TRBV1-TRBV30 forward primers and a C-beta reverse primer. TCRdb recomputed calls from the multiplex PCR reads with MiXCR, one row per CDR3 protein. The sample shows 150,000 to 200,000 distinct CDR3 sequences, less than 65% of them seen only once. Sequencing was carried out using peripheral blood. The sequence was obtained from a man aged 40-50 years with primary liver carcinoma and hepatitis B virus infection. V and J are TRBV29-1 and TRBJ2-3; 8 nucleotides match TRBD2. As DNA, the CDR3 is TGCAGCGTTGGAACCCCGGGGGGGAGCACAGATACGCAGTATTTT. It is translated as CSVGTPGGSTDTQYF.